This T cell receptor beta chain was profiled in a study of T cells in Graves' hyperthyroidism and ophthalmopathy. Regions amplified from RNA transcripts were the TCR beta CDR3 regions. Initially, a first-round RT-PCR of the TCR CDR3 employed the HTBI primer set. TCRdb re-analysed the multiplex PCR reads in MiXCR, keeping a single row per CDR3 protein. The sample lists fewer than 850,000 distinct CDR3 sequences, roughly 17% occurring once. Patients having uncontrolled infection, another autoimmune disease, pregnancy or lactation were not included. Only a few counts were recorded for this clonotype. J gave up 4 bases and V 6 bases, and 12 bases lay outside the gene matches. The length of the CDR3 is 16 residues. Looked up from germline, CDR1 is DFQATT and CDR2 is SNEGSKA (reference sequence).

The sequence was obtained from a man aged 45-60 years with Graves' hyperthyroidism. Sequencing used blood. The chain uses TRBV20-1 and TRBJ2-5; 12 bases agree with TRBD2. This chain's CDR3 is CSAATSSGRAPETQYF. For the CDR3, the DNA is TGCAGTGCCGCAACCTCTAGCGGGAGGGCCCCAGAGACCCAGTACTTC.